Presented here are 15 T cell receptor beta chains from one specimen sequenced in a study of blood T cell repertoires in COVID-19. TCRdb keeps only in-frame clones here, not all; method: immunoSEQ multiplex PCR. The data contain 150,000 to 200,000 clones, around nine tenths of them singletons. Sequencing input: peripheral blood. The source of these receptors is a woman in her 70s with COVID-19, enrolled during active disease.

CDR3 loop: CASSLGDRNTGELFF. The CDR3 DNA sequence: TGTGCCAGCAGCTTAGGGGACAGAAACACCGGGGAGCTGTTTTTT. V gene TRBV11-1 combines with J gene TRBJ2-2; 7 nucleotides align to TRBD1. J gave up 2 bases and V 1 base, and 1 base lay outside the gene matches. Per the germline V gene, CDR1 is SGHAT and CDR2 is FQDESV (reference sequence). This CDR3 spans 15 amino acids.

This clone was seen only once. This chain links TRBV24-1 with TRBJ2-7; 12 nucleotides match TRBD2. J gave up 3 bases and V 7 bases, and 9 bases lay outside the gene matches. There are 16 residues in the CDR3. Germline assignment: CDR1 KGHDR and CDR2 SFDVKD. The DNA of the CDR3 is TGTGCCACCAGCCAGACTAGCGGGGGACCCCGCTACGAGCAGTACTTC. Protein: CATSQTSGGPRYEQYF.

CDR3 region: CASTLEGGGTEAFF. DNA for the CDR3: TGTGCCAGCACCCTCGAGGGAGGAGGAACTGAAGCTTTCTTT. The V and J genes are TRBV6-5 and TRBJ1-1; D call uncertain. The CDR3 length is 14 residues. The V and J ends lost 7 bases and 5 bases respectively, with 17 bases between them. Germline lookup yields CDR1 MNHEY and CDR2 SVGAGI.

The V gene is TRBV30, the J gene TRBJ1-6, with no clear D. This CDR3 is 13 amino acids long. In germline, CDR1 is GTSNPN, CDR2 SVGIG (reference sequence). The CDR3 bases are TGTGCTAGCGGTAAAGGTAACCTTTCACCCCTCCACTTT. It encodes CASGKGNLSPLHF. Looking up the rest from reference TRBV30 and TRBJ1-6 gives the full variable domain: SQTIHQWPATLVQPVGSPLSLECTVEGTSNPNLYWYRQAAGRGLQLLFYSVGIGQISSEVPQNLSASRPQDRQFILSSKKLLLSDSGFYLCASGKGNLSPLHFGNGTRLTVT.

V and J are TRBV15 and TRBJ1-4; 7 bases line up with TRBD1. The CDR3 sequence is 16 residues long. Germline CDR1 reads LNHNV; CDR2 reads YYDKDF (reference sequence). V shed 0 bases and J 8 bases; nucleotides not matched to a gene: 9. The CDR3 loop reads CATSRDRGQTGEKLFF. The CDR3 DNA reads TGTGCCACCAGCAGAGATCGGGGACAGACGGGGGAAAAACTGTTTTTT.

The J gene is TRBJ2-7, the V gene TRBV19; 8 nucleotides agree with TRBD2. V shed 4 bases and J 2 bases; nucleotides not matched to a gene: 1. Germline V gene lookup returns CDR1 LNHDA and CDR2 SQIVND (reference sequence). CDR3 length: 13 residues. CDR3 nucleotide sequence: TGTGCCAGTAGTAGGCGGGGGGCCTACGAGCAGTACTTC. Translated: CASSRRGAYEQYF.

V is TRBV27 and J is TRBJ1-4; 8 bases are a match to TRBD1. Trimming cost V 6 bases and J 2 bases; bases outside gene matches: 2. CDR1 and CDR2 (germline): MNHEY, SMNVEV (reference sequence). This CDR3 region has 14 residues. The CDR3 here is CASRRQGTNEKLFF. The CDR3 bases are TGTGCCAGCAGGCGACAGGGGACTAATGAAAAACTGTTTTTT.

This chain joins TRBV7-2 and TRBJ2-5; TRBD2 might be the D (6 bases). The CDR3 sequence is 16 residues long. Germline-derived CDR1 and CDR2 are SGHTA and FQGNSA. V lost 0 bases and J 4 bases, leaving 15 bases between the germline ends. In nucleotides, the CDR3 is TGTGCCAGCAGCTTAGCTGGGCGGGGTGGGGGAGAGACCCAGTACTTC. Translation: CASSLAGRGGGETQYF.

The rearrangement uses TRBV7-8 and TRBJ1-5; D remains unclear. Germline V gene sequence: CDR1 SGHVS, CDR2 FQNEAQ. The ends were cut back, 3 bases at V and 7 bases at J, with 10 bases in the middle. The CDR3 covers 13 residues. The CDR3 coding sequence is TGTGCCAGCAGCTTCGGCCGGGAGCAGCCCCAGCATTTT. Translation gives CASSFGREQPQHF.

This clone showed up just a few times. Just one base apart from a much larger clone, this may be a read error. In the same sample, other DNA sequences code for this CDR3. The chain recombines TRBV29-1 with TRBJ2-5; TRBD2 agrees at 8 bases. The germline V gene has CDR1 SQVTM and CDR2 ANQGSEA. There are 14 residues in the CDR3. The CDR3 region is CRVGGPGGAETQYF. The CDR3 coding sequence is TGCCGCGTTGGGGGACCGGGGGGGGCAGAGACCCAGTACTTC.

This clone was seen only a few times. Other nucleotide sequences in the sample specify the same CDR3. The chain is built from TRBV19 and TRBJ1-1, with TRBD1 identical over 7 bases. V lost 5 bases, J lost 3 bases, and 3 bases stayed unmatched. CDR1 LNHDA and CDR2 SQIVND come from the germline V gene (reference sequence). The CDR3 totals 13 residues. The chain's CDR3 is CASSSTGDTEAFF. Written as DNA, the CDR3 is TGTGCCAGTAGTTCAACAGGGGACACTGAAGCTTTCTTT.

The chain recombines TRBV11-2 with TRBJ1-1; 9 bases agree with TRBD1. The CDR3 is made up of 17 amino acids. Germline V lookup: CDR1 SGHAT, CDR2 FQNNGV. Trimming at V came to 1 base and at J to 8 bases, leaving 14 bases not matched to a gene. The CDR3, as DNA: TGTGCCAGCAGCTTAGGCGTTGAGACAGGGGGACAAACGGAAGCTTTCTTT. It yields the protein CASSLGVETGGQTEAFF.

In DNA form, the CDR3 reads TGTGCCAGTAGTATAATGGATCAGGCGGGGGAGACCCAGTACTTC. Amino acid sequence: CASSIMDQAGETQYF. The rearrangement uses TRBV19 and TRBJ2-5, with D possibly TRBD2 on 6 matching bases. The CDR3 contains 15 residues. The germline V gene encodes CDR1 LNHDA and CDR2 SQIVND (reference sequence). V lost 2 bases, J lost 5 bases, and 15 bases lay in between.

The chain employs TRBV20-1 and TRBJ2-5, with unresolved D. V was pared by 1 base and J by 5 bases, with 5 bases between. Germline CDR1 and CDR2: DFQATT and SNEGSKA (reference sequence). The CDR3 covers 11 residues. This CDR3 reads CSARVGETQYF. The CDR3, as DNA: TGCAGTGCTAGAGTCGGGGAGACCCAGTACTTC.

This clone was detected a few times. Other DNA sequences in the same sample also yield this CDR3. The genes are TRBV7-2 and TRBJ1-5; maybe TRBD1 (5 bases). The germline V and J ends were trimmed by 2 bases and 0 bases, with 8 bases remaining between them. This CDR3 is 15 amino acids long. Per germline, CDR1 SGHTA and CDR2 FQGNSA. CDR3 protein: CASSLRGNSNQPQHF. DNA for the CDR3: TGTGCCAGCAGCTTAAGGGGCAATAGCAATCAGCCCCAGCATTTT.